This entry lists 26 T cell receptor beta chains sequenced from one sample in a study of neurological immune-mediated disorders. TCRdb analysed the 5' RACE reads with MiXCR anew, one entry per CDR3 protein. Of about 38,000 distinct CDR3 sequences in the sample, over 8.5% were seen once. Time point meaning: technical triplicate 1. The sequencing input was PBMCs. The origin of the receptors is a man in his 60s with HTLV-1-associated myelopathy (HAM/TSP).

This clonotype was seen repeatedly, ten times or more. The germline gene is not matched at one end of the junction; a read error may be the cause. This chain uses TRBV6-5 with TRBJ2-3; TRBD1 agrees at 9 bases. The germline CDR1 and CDR2 sequences are MNHEY and SVGAGI. This CDR3 has 14 residues. The CDR3 region is CDSSTRLGQGPQYF. The CDR3 DNA follows: TGTGACAGCAGTACCCGATTGGGACAGGGACCGCAGTATTTT.

This clonotype was counted at least ten times. V is TRBV3-1 and J is TRBJ1-4; 7 bases line up with TRBD1. V was pared by 4 bases and J by 7 bases, with 12 bases of the junction left unmatched. This CDR3 region has 16 residues. Per the germline V gene, CDR1 is LGHDT and CDR2 is YNNKEL (reference sequence). In DNA, the CDR3 is TGTGCCAGCAGCCCTCTTGGACGACAGGGTGCTGAAAAACTGTTTTTT. Residues: CASSPLGRQGAEKLFF.

This clonotype was observed many times. The chain employs TRBV7-8 and TRBJ1-6; D call uncertain. CDR1 and CDR2 (germline): SGHVS, FQNEAQ. The CDR3 has 13 residues. V shed 5 bases and J shed 8 bases, with 10 bases lying between them. In DNA form, the CDR3 reads TGTGCCAGCAGCCCCCCCTTCGATTCACCCCTCCACTTT. Amino acids: CASSPPFDSPLHF.

This clonotype was counted at least ten times. V and J are TRBV5-1 and TRBJ2-1; tentative D call: TRBD2 (6 bases). V shed 4 bases and J shed 6 bases, with 20 bases lying between them. The V gene's germline CDR1 is SGHRS and CDR2 YFSETQ. The CDR3 runs 16 residues. The CDR3, as DNA: TGCGCCAGCAGCCGTTTAGTTAGCGGAGCGACCAATGAGCAGTTCTTC. It is translated as CASSRLVSGATNEQFF.

This clonotype came up a few times. The gene calls are TRBV2 and TRBJ2-3; D perhaps matches TRBD2 (6 bases). The CDR3 covers 14 residues. Germline V CDR1 and CDR2: SNHLY, FYNNEI. Between the trimmed V and J ends, which lost 5 bases and 2 bases, there was a span of 11 bases. CDR3 in DNA: TGTGCCAGCAGTCGACGGACTACCACAGATACGCAGTATTTT. Protein sequence: CASSRRTTTDTQYF.

This clonotype has a count of ten or more. This chain links TRBV18 with TRBJ1-5; D call uncertain. CDR1 and CDR2 (germline): KGHSH, LQKENI. This CDR3 comprises 15 residues. The germline V and J ends were trimmed by 1 base and 0 bases, with 7 bases remaining between them. The DNA of the CDR3 is TGTGCCAGCTCACCACAGGGAAATAGCAATCAGCCCCAGCATTTT. Translation gives CASSPQGNSNQPQHF.

The sample holds many counts of this clonotype. This chain connects TRBV2 to TRBJ2-7; 10 bases fit TRBD2. J gave up 2 bases and V 2 bases, and 3 bases lay outside the gene matches. This CDR3 is built from 15 residues. Germline V CDR1 and CDR2: SNHLY, FYNNEI. The DNA for the CDR3 is TGTGCCAGCAGTGAAAGCGGGAGGGCACCCTACGAGCAGTACTTC. Translated: CASSESGRAPYEQYF. Supplemented by reference TRBV2 and TRBJ2-7, the full variable domain reads EPEVTQTPSHQVTQMGQEVILRCVPISNHLYFYWYRQILGQKVEFLVSFYNNEISEKSEIFDDQFSVERPDGSNFTLKIRSTKLEDSAMYFCASSESGRAPYEQYFGPGTRLTVT.

In its sample, this clonotype was seen many times. The rearrangement links TRBV5-1 to TRBJ1-1; TRBD1 agrees at 10 bases. There are 13 residues in the CDR3. Trimming cost V 6 bases and J 5 bases; bases outside gene matches: 4. Germline V CDR1 and CDR2: SGHRS, YFSETQ. CDR3 sequence reads: CASNGQGETEAFF. The CDR3 DNA follows: TGCGCCAGCAACGGACAGGGGGAGACTGAAGCTTTCTTT.

This clonotype has at least ten counts. This chain uses TRBV27 with TRBJ2-7; TRBD1 might be the D (6 bases). CDR3 length: 12 residues. Germline loops: CDR1 MNHEY, CDR2 SMNVEV (reference sequence). Deletions cut 8 bases from V and 2 bases from J, with 10 bases between. The CDR3 bases are TGTGCCAGCGGGGGCAGGGCCTACGAGCAGTACTTC. Protein: CASGGRAYEQYF.

This clonotype was counted many times. The chain couples TRBV12-3 or TRBV12-4 to TRBJ2-7; TRBD1 matches at 7 bases. V was pared by 6 bases and J by 2 bases, with 7 bases of the junction left unmatched. CDR3 length: 14 residues. The CDR3 protein is CASSDGTDAYEQYF. Written as DNA, the CDR3 is TGTGCCAGCAGCGACGGGACAGATGCCTACGAGCAGTACTTC.

This clonotype showed up many times. The chain is built from TRBV9 and TRBJ2-1, with D possibly being TRBD1 or TRBD2 (6 bases each). Trimming left V 3 bases short and J 10 bases short, with 11 bases between. From germline, CDR1 is SGDLS and CDR2 YYNGEE. The CDR3 is made up of 12 amino acids. CDR3 coding DNA: TGTGCCAGCAGCGGCCAGGGGAGGGAGCAGTTCTTC. Its protein is CASSGQGREQFF.

The table lists this clonotype with many counts. V gene TRBV7-6 combines with J gene TRBJ1-5, with D perhaps TRBD1 (5 bases). Germline V gene data show CDR1 as SGHVS and CDR2 as FNYEAQ. This CDR3 is 17 amino acids long. Trimming left V 5 bases short and J 1 base short, with 18 bases between. Written as DNA, the CDR3 is TGTGCCAGCAGCCCCGAGGGCTTTAGGGGAAGCAATCAGCCCCAGCATTTT. As protein: CASSPEGFRGSNQPQHF.

The chain uses TRBV5-1 and TRBJ1-6; D might be TRBD1 (6 bases). The germline V gene has CDR1 SGHRS and CDR2 YFSETQ. Between the trimmed V and J ends, which lost 2 bases and 7 bases, there was a span of 16 bases. The CDR3 is 16 amino acids. The CDR3 loop is CASSFGQPGPNSPLHF. The CDR3 nucleotides are TGCGCCAGCAGCTTTGGACAGCCGGGGCCGAATTCACCCCTCCACTTT.

The sample holds many counts of this clonotype. This chain connects TRBV2 to TRBJ2-1; TRBD2 agrees at 12 bases. V lost 6 bases to trimming and J lost 9 bases; unmatched junction nucleotides: 9. Looked up from germline, CDR1 is SNHLY and CDR2 is FYNNEI. CDR3 length: 15 amino acids. CDR3 region: CASRETSGSGGEQFF. In DNA form, the CDR3 reads TGTGCCAGCAGGGAGACTAGCGGGAGTGGCGGTGAGCAGTTCTTC.

This clonotype was seen many times. The chain links TRBV5-8 to TRBJ1-1, with 7 bases that match TRBD1. CDR3 length equals 12 residues. Germline V gene sequence: CDR1 SGHTS, CDR2 YDEGEE. J lost 6 bases, V lost 2 bases, and 1 base had no gene match. This CDR3 reads CASSFDRAEAFF. Here the CDR3 DNA reads TGTGCCAGCAGCTTCGACAGGGCTGAAGCTTTCTTT. Supplemented by reference TRBV5-8 and TRBJ1-1, the full variable domain reads EAGVTQSPTHLIKTRGQQATLRCSPISGHTSVYWYQQALGLGLQFLLWYDEGEERNRGNFPPRFSGRQFPNYSSELNVNALELEDSALYLCASSFDRAEAFFGQGTRLTVV.

To note about this clonotype: At one of its ends the junction is not consistent with the germline gene, which may arise from a read error. The chain couples TRBV12-3 or TRBV12-4 to TRBJ2-2, with D maybe TRBD1 (6 bases). This CDR3 comprises 13 residues. This CDR3 reads CASSTRGPGELFF. The CDR3 region has the DNA TGTGCCAGCAGTACCAGGGGCCCCGGTGAGCTGTTTTTT.

The table lists this clonotype with many counts. This sequence joins TRBV7-2 and TRBJ2-1; possibly TRBD2 for D (5 bases). Germline values: CDR1 SGHTA, CDR2 FQGNSA. The CDR3 has 16 residues. The V end was cut by 0 bases, the J end by 3 bases, with 12 bases between. The chain's CDR3 is CASSLAPAVNYNEQFF. The DNA for the CDR3 is TGTGCCAGCAGCTTAGCCCCAGCGGTCAACTACAATGAGCAGTTCTTC.

This clonotype was detected many times. The chain links TRBV14 to TRBJ2-7; the match to TRBD2 covers 8 bases. V gave up 3 bases and J gave up 3 bases; unmatched junction bases: 13. This CDR3 has 17 amino acids. In germline, CDR1 is SGHDN, CDR2 FVKESK. CDR3 sequence: CASSHLSGSGGRYEQYF. The CDR3 region has the DNA TGTGCCAGCAGCCACTTGTCTGGAAGCGGGGGACGCTACGAGCAGTACTTC.

At least ten counts were recorded for this clonotype. The V and J genes are TRBV12-5 and TRBJ1-3; weak D call: TRBD1 (6 bases). The CDR3 spans 13 residues. The germline CDR1 and CDR2 sequences are LGHNT and FRNRAP. V dropped 2 bases and J dropped 5 bases, with 7 bases sitting between them. Here the CDR3 DNA reads TGTGCTAGTGGTTTGACAGGGCGAAACACCATATATTTT. This codes for CASGLTGRNTIYF.

This clonotype has ten or more counts. The rearrangement links TRBV19 to TRBJ2-2, with 8 bases fitting TRBD1. From germline, CDR1 is LNHDA and CDR2 SQIVND (reference sequence). After removal of 1 base from V and 5 bases from J, the junction contained 0 bases not matched to a gene. This CDR3 is built from 14 residues. The CDR3 loop reads CASSIGQGTGELFF. The CDR3 region has the DNA TGTGCCAGTAGTATAGGACAGGGGACCGGGGAGCTGTTTTTT.

In its sample, this clonotype was seen many times. The chain combines TRBV5-1 with TRBJ2-1, with unresolved D. CDR3 length equals 13 residues. CDR1 and CDR2 from the germline V gene are SGHRS and YFSETQ. The germline V and J ends were trimmed by 0 bases and 6 bases, with 7 bases remaining between them. The CDR3 spells CASSLETANEQFF. CDR3 coding DNA: TGCGCCAGCAGCTTGGAGACTGCCAATGAGCAGTTCTTC. The full variable domain, completed using reference TRBV5-1 and TRBJ2-1, is KAGVTQTPRYLIKTRGQQVTLSCSPISGHRSVSWYQQTPGQGLQFLFEYFSETQRNKGNFPGRFSGRQFSNSRSEMNVSTLELGDSALYLCASSLETANEQFFGPGTRLTVL.

The chain employs TRBV11-2 and TRBJ2-1; D could derive from TRBD1 or TRBD2 (6 bases each). The CDR3 contains 16 residues. From germline, CDR1 is SGHAT and CDR2 FQNNGV. The V end was cut by 5 bases, the J end by 2 bases, with 16 bases between. CDR3 bases: TGTGCCAGCAGCCGAATCTCGGGGGCCCCCTACAATGAGCAGTTCTTC. As protein: CASSRISGAPYNEQFF.

In its sample, this clonotype was seen many times. The chain joins TRBV20-1 to TRBJ2-1, with D possibly TRBD2 on 7 matching bases. The V and J ends lost 7 bases and 0 bases respectively, with 16 bases between them. Germline values: CDR1 DFQATT, CDR2 SNEGSKA (reference sequence). The CDR3 has 15 residues. CDR3 DNA sequence: TGCAGTGTGGGAGGGGGGCCGATCTCCTACAATGAGCAGTTCTTC. Amino acid sequence: CSVGGGPISYNEQFF.

At least ten counts were recorded for this clonotype. This chain links TRBV7-3 with TRBJ2-5, with D possibly matching TRBD2 (6 bases). From germline, CDR1 is SGHTA and CDR2 FQGTGA. V was pared by 4 bases and J by 1 base, with 10 bases between. The CDR3 runs to 14 residues. CDR3 sequence reads: CASSSMGGQETQYF. DNA for the CDR3: TGTGCCAGCAGCTCCATGGGGGGCCAAGAGACCCAGTACTTC.

This clonotype was recorded many times. The chain is built from TRBV4-1 and TRBJ2-1; no clear D gene. CDR3 length: 12 amino acids. Trimming took off 4 bases at V and 6 bases at J, with 7 bases between the two ends. Germline V gene lookup returns CDR1 MGHRA and CDR2 YSYEKL. The CDR3 reads CASSLPGNEQFF. CDR3 bases: TGCGCCAGCAGCCTTCCGGGCAATGAGCAGTTCTTC.

There are many counts of this clonotype. The chain combines TRBV11-2 with TRBJ1-1; D not certain. This CDR3 has 11 amino acids. CDR1 is SGHAT, CDR2 FQNNGV, per germline. Trimming removed 5 bases from V and 6 bases from J, with 7 bases in between. The CDR3 reads CASSQLSEAFF. CDR3 in DNA: TGTGCCAGCAGCCAACTCTCTGAAGCTTTCTTT.